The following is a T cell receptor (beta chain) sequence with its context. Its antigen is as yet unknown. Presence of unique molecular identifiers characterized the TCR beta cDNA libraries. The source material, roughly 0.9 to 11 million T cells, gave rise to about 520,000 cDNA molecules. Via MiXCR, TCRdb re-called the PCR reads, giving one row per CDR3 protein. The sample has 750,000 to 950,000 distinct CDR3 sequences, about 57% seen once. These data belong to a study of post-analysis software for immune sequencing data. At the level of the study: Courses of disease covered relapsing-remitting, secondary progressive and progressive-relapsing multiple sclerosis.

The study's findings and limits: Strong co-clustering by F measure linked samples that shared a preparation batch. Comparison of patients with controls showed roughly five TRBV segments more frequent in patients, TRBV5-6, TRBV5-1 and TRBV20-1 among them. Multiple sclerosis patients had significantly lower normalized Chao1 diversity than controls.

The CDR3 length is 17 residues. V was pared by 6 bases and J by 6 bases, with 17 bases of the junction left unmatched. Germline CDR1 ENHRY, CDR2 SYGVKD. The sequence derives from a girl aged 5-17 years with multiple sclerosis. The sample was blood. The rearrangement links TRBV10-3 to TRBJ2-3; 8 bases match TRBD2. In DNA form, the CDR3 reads TGTGCCATCAGCCTCCATACCGTAAGCGGGAGTGTCGATACGCAGTATTTT. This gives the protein CAISLHTVSGSVDTQYF.